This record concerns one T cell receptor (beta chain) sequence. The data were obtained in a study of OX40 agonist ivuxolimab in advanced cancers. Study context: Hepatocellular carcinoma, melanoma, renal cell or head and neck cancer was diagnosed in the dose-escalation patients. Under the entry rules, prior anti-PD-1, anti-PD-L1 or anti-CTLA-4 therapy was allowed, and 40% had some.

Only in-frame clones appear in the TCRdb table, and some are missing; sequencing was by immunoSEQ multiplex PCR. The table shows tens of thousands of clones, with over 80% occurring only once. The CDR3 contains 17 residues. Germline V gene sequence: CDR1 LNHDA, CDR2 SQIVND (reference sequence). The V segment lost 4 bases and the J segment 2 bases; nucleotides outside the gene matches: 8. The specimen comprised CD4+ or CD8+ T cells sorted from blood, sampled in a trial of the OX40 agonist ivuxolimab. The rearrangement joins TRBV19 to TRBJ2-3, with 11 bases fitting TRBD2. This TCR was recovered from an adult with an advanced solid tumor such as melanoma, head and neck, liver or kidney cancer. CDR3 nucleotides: TGTGCCAGTAGTACCAACGGACTAGCGGGTTCCACAGATACGCAGTATTTT. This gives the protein CASSTNGLAGSTDTQYF.